These T cell receptor beta chains were read from a single sample in a study of shared clonotypes between healthy human individuals. Repertoires were generated with immunoSEQ multiplex PCR, while TCRdb's copy carries only in-frame clones and drops some. The sample includes roughly 500,000 clones, about three quarters seen only once; the top ten take approximately 13%. The sequenced sample consisted of PBMCs. These receptors were obtained from a woman between 40 and 55 years old in good health. Some clones in this sample may be carry-over from other donors' samples. Both conserved end residues are part of each CDR3. A D gene is named only where the DNA matches it firmly. Size is stated for part of the rows, as once, few or many counts, or as a class when the clone is expanded.

>TRBV15|-|TRBJ2-5|-
CATSRGRLETQYF
TGTGCCACCAGCAGAGGTCGTTTAGAGACCCAGTACTTC
>TRBV7-6|-|TRBJ1-1|TRBD1
CASSLRGTEAFF
TGTGCCAGCAGCCTCAGGGGGACTGAAGCTTTCTTT
>TRBV7-7|-|TRBJ2-1|-
CASSLGAISYNEQFF
TGTGCCAGCAGCTTAGGGGCTATCTCCTACAATGAGCAGTTCTTC
>TRBV7-9|few|TRBJ2-5|-
CASSHLGQETQYF
TGTGCCAGCAGCCATCTAGGGCAAGAGACCCAGTACTTC
>TRBV7-9|-|TRBJ2-1|TRBD2
CASSLLVRLRGGNEQFF
TGTGCCAGCAGCTTATTAGTCCGTTTGCGGGGAGGGAATGAGCAGTTCTTC
>TRBV6-5|few|TRBJ1-2|TRBD1
CASTQTGSLYTF
TGTGCCAGCACCCAGACAGGGAGTCTCTACACCTTC
>TRBV10-1|-|TRBJ1-1|-
CASSESRFGNTEAFF
TGCGCCAGCAGTGAGTCTAGGTTCGGGAACACTGAAGCTTTCTTT
>TRBV21-1|few|TRBJ1-4|-
CASSGRGRGLSNFGFEKLFF
TGTGCCAGCAGCGGGAGGGGCAGGGGACTGAGCAATTTTGGGTTTGAAAAACTGTTTTTT
>TRBV9|-|TRBJ2-2|-
CASSLRGVGELFF
TGTGCCAGCAGCCTACGAGGGGTCGGGGAGCTGTTTTTT
>TRBV6-1|-|TRBJ1-6|-
CASSELVSDSPLHF
TGTGCCAGCAGTGAGTTGGTGTCAGATTCACCCCTCCACTTT
>TRBV5-6|many|TRBJ1-2|-
CASSLVVGANYGYTF
TGTGCCAGCAGCTTGGTCGTGGGAGCTAACTATGGCTACACCTTC
>TRBV27|-|TRBJ2-1|TRBD1
CASSLYGRQGSNEQFF
TGTGCCAGCAGTCTCTATGGCCGACAGGGAAGCAATGAGCAGTTCTTC
>TRBV5-8|-|TRBJ2-2|-
CASPAPRQNTGELFF
TGTGCCAGCCCGGCTCCCCGGCAGAACACCGGGGAGCTGTTTTTT
>TRBV4-1|-|TRBJ1-2|TRBD1
CASSQEFTGGGYTF
TGCGCCAGCAGCCAAGAATTTACAGGGGGTGGCTACACCTTC
>TRBV18|once|TRBJ1-3|-
CASSPPNPGNTIYF
TGTGCCAGCTCACCACCTAATCCCGGAAACACCATATATTTT
>TRBV28|few|TRBJ2-1|TRBD2
CASSLGGRYNEQFF
TGTGCCAGCAGTTTAGGCGGGAGATACAATGAGCAGTTCTTC
>TRBV11-2|once|TRBJ2-7|-
CASSFGVYTQEQYF
TGTGCCAGCAGCTTTGGGGTTTACACCCAGGAGCAGTACTTC
>TRBV7-3|-|TRBJ2-1|TRBD2
CASSLILAGANEQFF
TGTGCCAGCAGCTTAATCCTAGCGGGAGCAAATGAGCAGTTCTTC
>TRBV6-1|-|TRBJ2-7|TRBD1
CASSETGAPTNEQYF
TGTGCCAGCAGTGAAACAGGGGCGCCTACCAACGAGCAGTACTTC
>TRBV7-2|-|TRBJ1-2|-
CASSLDRTYGYTF
TGTGCCAGCAGCTTAGACAGGACCTATGGCTACACCTTC
>TRBV15|-|TRBJ2-3|TRBD2
CATSRGTSGRKETDTQYF
TGTGCCACCAGCAGAGGGACTAGCGGGAGGAAGGAGACAGATACGCAGTATTTT
>TRBV7-6|-|TRBJ2-1|-
CASSAPPGNNEQFF
TGTGCCAGCAGCGCGCCCCCAGGAAACAATGAGCAGTTCTTC
>TRBV28|-|TRBJ2-7|TRBD1
CASSLGQNYEQYF
TGTGCCAGCAGCTTGGGACAGAACTACGAGCAGTACTTC
>TRBV5-4|-|TRBJ1-1|-
CASSKFTGGMNTEAFF
TGTGCCAGCAGCAAATTCACTGGGGGCATGAACACTGAAGCTTTCTTT
>TRBV9|few|TRBJ2-6|TRBD1
CASSPRDRSSGANVLTF
TGTGCCAGCAGCCCCCGGGACAGGTCCTCTGGGGCCAACGTCCTGACTTTC
>TRBV11-1|-|TRBJ2-7|TRBD1
CASSLRPGQGPYEQYF
TGTGCCAGCAGCTTAAGGCCGGGACAGGGACCCTACGAGCAGTACTTC
>TRBV4-2|-|TRBJ2-7|-
CASSQGDTRNEQYF
TGTGCCAGCAGCCAAGGAGATACTAGGAACGAGCAGTACTTC
>TRBV7-8|-|TRBJ2-1|TRBD2
CASSSGGGLGNEQFF
TGTGCCAGCAGCTCCGGGGGGGGGCTCGGCAATGAGCAGTTCTTC
>TRBV6-5|once|TRBJ2-1|TRBD1
CASSYPGQGVNEQFF
TGTGCCAGCAGTTACCCGGGACAGGGGGTGAATGAGCAGTTCTTC
>TRBV27|-|TRBJ1-1|-
CASSYARGGNTEAFF
TGTGCCAGCAGTTATGCGAGGGGAGGCAACACTGAAGCTTTCTTT
>TRBV5-4|-|TRBJ1-2|-
CASSSGQFTNYGYTF
TGTGCCAGCAGCTCTGGACAGTTTACCAACTATGGCTACACCTTC
>TRBV28|-|TRBJ1-1|TRBD1
CASSLLAGGGGTEAFF
TGTGCCAGCAGTTTATTGGCAGGGGGTGGGGGCACTGAAGCCTTCTTT
>TRBV19|-|TRBJ2-7|-
CASSTDRDYEQYF
TGTGCCAGTAGTACGGACAGAGACTACGAGCAGTACTTC
>TRBV2|-|TRBJ2-4|TRBD1
CASSGQGPKNIQYF
TGTGCCAGCAGTGGACAGGGGCCCAAAAACATTCAGTACTTC
>TRBV15|-|TRBJ2-7|TRBD2
CATSRDRGLYEQYF
TGTGCCACCAGCAGAGATAGGGGACTATACGAGCAGTACTTC
>TRBV27|-|TRBJ2-7|TRBD1
CASSPTGGLPTGEQYF
TGTGCCAGCAGTCCGACAGGGGGCCTACCGACGGGTGAGCAGTACTTC
>TRBV30|-|TRBJ2-7|TRBD2
CAWSAGLAGYYEQYF
TGTGCCTGGAGTGCAGGACTAGCGGGTTACTACGAGCAGTACTTC
>TRBV5-6|-|TRBJ2-5|-
CASSSLAAVQETQYF
TGTGCCAGCAGCTCCCTGGCGGCGGTACAAGAGACCCAGTACTTC
>TRBV5-4|-|TRBJ2-2|TRBD2
CASSPGLAGASGELFF
TGTGCCAGCAGCCCAGGACTAGCGGGAGCTTCCGGGGAGCTGTTTTTT
>TRBV5-1|-|TRBJ2-7|-
CASSWGASDYEQYF
TGCGCCAGCAGCTGGGGGGCCTCGGACTACGAGCAGTACTTC
>TRBV18|-|TRBJ2-5|TRBD2
CASSPNGGAETQYF
TGTGCCAGCTCACCAAACGGGGGGGCTGAGACCCAGTACTTC
>TRBV2|-|TRBJ1-1|-
CASSEDGGATEAFF
TGTGCCAGCAGTGAAGACGGGGGGGCGACTGAAGCTTTCTTT
>TRBV5-1|once|TRBJ1-2|-
CASSLYGELYGYTF
TGCGCCAGCAGCTTGTACGGGGAGCTCTATGGCTACACCTTC
>TRBV2|once|TRBJ2-1|-
CASRTSSSSYNEQFF
TGTGCCAGCAGGACTAGTTCAAGCTCCTACAATGAGCAGTTCTTC
>TRBV6-5|-|TRBJ2-2|-
CASKPPTATGELFF
TGTGCCAGCAAACCCCCAACAGCTACCGGGGAGCTGTTTTTT
>TRBV19|-|TRBJ2-5|-
CASREAETQYF
TGTGCCAGTAGAGAGGCAGAGACCCAGTACTTC
>TRBV13|-|TRBJ2-1|-
CASSFGGRNNEQFF
TGTGCCAGCAGCTTCGGGGGTCGGAACAATGAGCAGTTCTTC
>TRBV15|-|TRBJ2-5|-
CATSRDLGFGSQETQYF
TGTGCCACCAGCAGAGATCTTGGGTTCGGATCCCAAGAGACCCAGTACTTC
>TRBV5-1|-|TRBJ2-1|TRBD1
CASSPTGFHNEQFF
TGCGCCAGCAGCCCGACAGGGTTCCACAATGAGCAGTTCTTC
>TRBV7-9|-|TRBJ1-3|TRBD1
CASSLGGGVIGNTIYF
TGTGCCAGCAGCTTAGGAGGGGGCGTCATTGGAAACACCATATATTTT